This TCR beta chain was documented in a study of graft-versus-host responses after intestinal transplantation. Study details: Transplants given to recipients were multivisceral, liver-intestinal, or isolated intestinal. Study results and limitations: There were GvH clones found in recipient marrow, and some of them appeared first in ileum or blood. Allograft graft-versus-host to host-versus-graft clonal ratios ran high in patients with graft-donor T cell macrochimerism.

The CDR3 extends over 14 amino acids. Germline V gene data show CDR1 as SNHLY and CDR2 as FYNNEI. A note on this clone: The antigen remains unidentified.

Sequencing used immunoSEQ multiplex PCR; TCRdb keeps in-frame clones, though not all of them. The table has about 70,000 clones, about 94% seen once; the top ten hold approximately 0.5%. The sequence derives from a human donor who received an intestinal transplant. This chain joins TRBV2 and TRBJ2-5, with 8 bases that match TRBD1. The J call is doubtful: the DNA matches TRBJ2-7 better. Specimen: unstimulated CD8+ T cells sorted from spleen or lymph node cells, collected before intestinal transplant. Here the CDR3 reads CASSEAGGFYEQYF. The CDR3 coding sequence is TGTGCCAGCAGTGAGGCAGGGGGCTTCTACGAGCAGTACTTC.